Each of the 27 T cell receptor beta chains below was sequenced from the same sample in a study of blood T cell repertoires in COVID-19. Sequencing was performed with immunoSEQ multiplex PCR; in TCRdb, only in-frame clones are kept and a portion is missing. The sample has about 260,000 clones, approximately 91% seen once; the top ten hold approximately 11%. Sequenced: peripheral blood. The receptors were sampled from a woman aged 25 to 39 with COVID-19, enrolled during active disease.

This clone was seen once. This chain links TRBV6-5 with TRBJ2-7; D unresolved. Germline assignment: CDR1 MNHEY and CDR2 SVGAGI. The CDR3 loop spans 13 amino acids. The V end was cut by 2 bases, the J end by 6 bases, with 11 bases between. CDR3 amino acids: CASSYALVGEQYF. The CDR3 DNA sequence: TGTGCCAGCAGTTACGCTCTAGTCGGCGAGCAGTACTTC.

This chain connects TRBV7-9 to TRBJ1-2; D uncertain. Trimming pared 7 bases from V and 3 bases from J, leaving 12 bases between. The CDR3 has 13 amino acids. Germline V CDR1 and CDR2: SEHNR, FQNEAQ (reference sequence). CDR3 coding DNA: TGTGCCAGCACTGCGGTTCGGGACTATGGCTACACCTTC. The encoded protein is CASTAVRDYGYTF.

This clone was detected once. This chain joins TRBV4-1 and TRBJ1-2, with D tentatively TRBD1 (6 bases). The CDR3 is 14 amino acids. In germline, CDR1 is MGHRA, CDR2 YSYEKL. V was clipped by 3 bases and J by 5 bases, with 13 bases between them. The CDR3: CASSHWDKRYGYTF. CDR3 coding DNA: TGCGCCAGCAGCCACTGGGACAAAAGATATGGCTACACCTTC.

The chain combines TRBV18 with TRBJ2-1, with TRBD2 as a possible D gene (6 bases). Trimming cost V 2 bases and J 15 bases, with 26 bases left between them. The CDR3 extends over 16 amino acids. Germline V lookup: CDR1 KGHSH, CDR2 LQKENI. As DNA, the CDR3 is TGTGCCAGCTCACCAGTGGGTGACAAGACTAGTTTCGTACGGTTCTTC. This encodes CASSPVGDKTSFVRFF.

The V gene is TRBV5-1, the J gene TRBJ2-1; TRBD2 matches at 14 bases. The J segment lost 7 bases and the V segment lost 0 bases, leaving 12 bases of the junction unmatched. The CDR3 spans 19 residues. CDR1 and CDR2 from the germline V gene are SGHRS and YFSETQ. CDR3 protein: CASSLGQGLAGEGPNEQFF. CDR3 nucleotide sequence: TGCGCCAGCAGCTTGGGACAGGGACTAGCGGGGGAAGGGCCAAATGAGCAGTTCTTC. The full variable domain, its missing parts supplied by reference TRBV5-1 and TRBJ2-1, is KAGVTQTPRYLIKTRGQQVTLSCSPISGHRSVSWYQQTPGQGLQFLFEYFSETQRNKGNFPGRFSGRQFSNSRSEMNVSTLELGDSALYLCASSLGQGLAGEGPNEQFFGPGTRLTVL.

This sequence joins TRBV30 and TRBJ1-2; D perhaps matches TRBD1 (5 bases). Trimming cost V 0 bases and J 8 bases, with 13 bases left between them. This CDR3 is built from 13 residues. The germline V gene has CDR1 GTSNPN and CDR2 SVGIG (reference sequence). The DNA for the CDR3 is TGTGCCTGGAGTGTAATAGGGGTTAACGGCTACACCTTC. It codes for CAWSVIGVNGYTF.

This clone was seen just once. The CDR3 protein is CASSPQGLEQYF. The CDR3 nucleotides are TGTGCCAGCAGTCCCCAGGGGCTCGAGCAGTACTTC. This sequence joins TRBV2 and TRBJ2-7; maybe TRBD1 (6 bases). The germline V gene encodes CDR1 SNHLY and CDR2 FYNNEI. CDR3 length equals 12 residues. V was pared by 5 bases and J by 6 bases, with 11 bases between.

The chain has TRBV5-5 and TRBJ1-1; a weak D match, TRBD1 (5 bases). This CDR3 is 13 amino acids long. CDR1 SGHKS and CDR2 YYEKEE come from the germline V gene (reference sequence). The germline V and J ends were trimmed by 4 bases and 1 base, with 8 bases remaining between them. The CDR3 region is CASSNTGNTEAFF. The CDR3 bases are TGTGCCAGCAGCAACACAGGGAACACTGAAGCTTTCTTT.

The V call is TRBV18, the J call TRBJ2-7; 9 bases line up with TRBD2. V gave up 7 bases and J gave up 5 bases; unmatched junction bases: 9. The CDR3 is 14 amino acids. In germline, CDR1 is KGHSH, CDR2 LQKENI. Here the CDR3 reads CASFAGTSSDEQYF. The DNA of the CDR3 is TGTGCCAGCTTTGCCGGGACTAGCAGCGACGAGCAGTACTTC.

CDR3 protein: CASSLMAGWDEQFF. The CDR3 nucleotides are TGTGCCAGCAGTTTAATGGCAGGATGGGATGAGCAGTTCTTC. V gene TRBV28 combines with J gene TRBJ2-1; D is unclear. The CDR3 is 14 residues long. Per the germline V gene, CDR1 is MDHEN and CDR2 is SYDVKM. V was cut by 2 bases and J by 8 bases, with 13 bases left in between.

J is TRBJ1-1 and V is TRBV15; D is perhaps TRBD1 (5 bases). Per the germline V gene, CDR1 is LNHNV and CDR2 is YYDKDF (reference sequence). This CDR3 is built from 14 residues. V lost 2 bases, J lost 1 base, and 8 bases lay in between. In nucleotides, the CDR3 is TGTGCCACCAGCAGAACCGGACAGAACACTGAAGCTTTCTTT. This gives the protein CATSRTGQNTEAFF.

This chain connects TRBV4-1 to TRBJ2-7; 10 bases agree with TRBD1. The V gene's germline CDR1 is MGHRA and CDR2 YSYEKL. With 2 bases clipped from V and 6 bases from J, the junction kept 10 bases outside the gene matches. This CDR3 is 16 amino acids long. This CDR3 reads CASSQPGTGELGEQYF. The CDR3 DNA is TGCGCCAGCAGCCAACCCGGGACAGGGGAATTGGGCGAGCAGTACTTC.

The chain employs TRBV7-3 and TRBJ2-5; tentatively, D is TRBD1 (6 bases). Germline V gives CDR1 SGHTA, CDR2 FQGTGA. Trimming took off 1 base at V and 8 bases at J, with 17 bases between the two ends. The CDR3 is 15 amino acids. CDR3 in DNA: TGTGCCAGCAGCTTAAGTCCGCAGGGGCACGGCACCCAGTACTTC. Its protein product is CASSLSPQGHGTQYF.

The J gene is TRBJ2-5, the V gene TRBV19, with D maybe TRBD1 (7 bases). The CDR3 consists of 16 residues. CDR1 and CDR2 (germline): LNHDA, SQIVND (reference sequence). Trimming took off 5 bases at V and 3 bases at J, with 19 bases between the two ends. Here the CDR3 reads CASSPRGARGEETQYF. CDR3 DNA sequence: TGTGCCAGTAGTCCTAGAGGCGCCAGGGGGGAAGAGACCCAGTACTTC.

V and J are TRBV2 and TRBJ2-7, with D maybe TRBD1 (6 bases). CDR1 SNHLY and CDR2 FYNNEI come from the germline V gene. Deletions cut 4 bases from V and 3 bases from J, with 19 bases between. The CDR3 length is 16 residues. The DNA for the CDR3 is TGTGCCAGCAGTGTCTTGAGCGGCCTACAGGGCTACGAGCAGTACTTC. Residues: CASSVLSGLQGYEQYF.

The chain carries TRBV29-1 and TRBJ2-7; possible D gene TRBD2, 7 bases. This CDR3 is 15 amino acids long. Looked up from germline, CDR1 is SQVTM and CDR2 is ANQGSEA. Trimming cost V 2 bases and J 0 bases, with 14 bases left between them. CDR3 coding DNA: TGCAGCGTTGAAACGCGGGGGCTCGGCTCCTACGAGCAGTACTTC. Amino acid sequence: CSVETRGLGSYEQYF.

The rearrangement joins TRBV5-1 to TRBJ2-7; 8 bases are shared with TRBD1. Germline CDR1 is SGHRS and CDR2 is YFSETQ. CDR3 size: 14 residues. The V segment lost 4 bases and the J segment 6 bases; nucleotides outside the gene matches: 9. CDR3 coding DNA: TGCGCCAGCAGCAATTGGGACAGGAGGCGCGAGCAGTACTTC. Protein product: CASSNWDRRREQYF.

This clone was observed a single time. The chain is built from TRBV27 and TRBJ2-1, with 8 bases lining up with TRBD2. V was clipped by 5 bases and J by 6 bases; unmatched bases: 12. Germline CDR1 and CDR2: MNHEY and SMNVEV (reference sequence). This CDR3 has 16 residues. The CDR3 DNA follows: TGTGCCAGCAGTGCCGCCGGGACTAGAAGTCGCAATGAGCAGTTCTTC. It codes for CASSAAGTRSRNEQFF.

V usage is TRBV2 and J usage is TRBJ2-7; no firm D call. CDR1 and CDR2 from the germline V gene are SNHLY and FYNNEI. The CDR3 length is 11 residues. Between the trimmed V and J ends, which lost 4 bases and 2 bases, there was a span of 3 bases. The CDR3 coding sequence is TGTGCCAGCAGTGTAACCTACGAGCAGTACTTC. Translating it yields CASSVTYEQYF.

The chain has TRBV28 and TRBJ2-7; D perhaps matches TRBD1 (6 bases). V lost 6 bases to trimming and J lost 0 bases, with 18 bases between them. The CDR3 consists of 16 residues. Germline V gene data show CDR1 as MDHEN and CDR2 as SYDVKM. For the CDR3, the DNA is TGTGCCAGCAGCCCCTCCTCACAGGGAAGCTCCTACGAGCAGTACTTC. Amino acid sequence: CASSPSSQGSSYEQYF.

V usage is TRBV2 and J usage is TRBJ2-1, with 9 positions matching TRBD2. Germline trimming cut 4 bases from V and 4 bases from J; bases unmatched to any gene: 5. The V gene's germline CDR1 is SNHLY and CDR2 FYNNEI. The CDR3 has 15 residues. Here the CDR3 DNA reads TGTGCCAGCAGTGTTCAGAGCGGGGGGTACAATGAGCAGTTCTTC. The encoded protein is CASSVQSGGYNEQFF.

The chain employs TRBV7-3 and TRBJ2-3; 9 positions match TRBD2. The V and J ends lost 5 bases and 8 bases, in that order; junction bases with no gene match: 17. CDR3 size: 17 residues. Germline V gene data show CDR1 as SGHTA and CDR2 as FQGTGA. DNA for the CDR3: TGTGCCAGCAGCCCTCGGGGAGGTAGCGGGAGTTTAGGTACGCAGTATTTT. This sequence encodes CASSPRGGSGSLGTQYF. Based on the CDR3 plus reference TRBV7-3 and TRBJ2-3, the full variable domain is GAGVSQTPSNKVTEKGKYVELRCDPISGHTALYWYRQSLGQGPEFLIYFQGTGAADDSGLPNDRFFAVRPEGSVSTLKIQRTERGDSAVYLCASSPRGGSGSLGTQYFGPGTRLTVL.

In this sample, this clone turned up a few times. The gene calls are TRBV9 and TRBJ1-1; a possible D gene is TRBD1 (5 bases). V lost 7 bases, J lost 4 bases, and 17 bases lay in between. Germline V lookup: CDR1 SGDLS, CDR2 YYNGEE. The CDR3 sequence is 14 residues long. For the CDR3, the DNA is TGTGCCAGCTCCACCACAGGAGTCGCCACTGAAGCTTTCTTT. It encodes CASSTTGVATEAFF.

Regarding this clone: Different DNA sequences within this sample yield the same CDR3. The rearrangement uses TRBV30 and TRBJ2-7, with 7 nucleotides matching TRBD1. From germline, CDR1 is GTSNPN and CDR2 SVGIG (reference sequence). Unmatched junction bases numbered 1, after V lost 3 bases and J lost 2 bases. The CDR3 totals 12 residues. The CDR3 loop is CAWRQGTYEQYF. In DNA form, the CDR3 reads TGTGCCTGGAGACAGGGGACCTACGAGCAGTACTTC.

This clone was counted a single time. The V and J genes are TRBV7-2 and TRBJ2-5, with D possibly TRBD2 on 5 matching bases. The CDR3 contains 14 residues. The germline V gene has CDR1 SGHTA and CDR2 FQGNSA. The V end lost 9 bases, the J end lost 5 bases, and 19 bases lay between the germline ends. In nucleotides, the CDR3 is TGTGCCAGTCACCTAGGAGGCTCCCGGGAGACCCAGTACTTC. Its protein product is CASHLGGSRETQYF.

V gene TRBV7-8 combines with J gene TRBJ2-1; 13 nucleotides match TRBD2. The CDR3 is 15 amino acids. Trimming cost V 1 base and J 10 bases; bases outside gene matches: 4. Germline V gene lookup returns CDR1 SGHVS and CDR2 FQNEAQ. CDR3 region: CASSLVTSGRIEQFF. The CDR3 coding sequence is TGTGCCAGCAGCTTAGTGACTAGCGGGAGGATCGAGCAGTTCTTC.

This chain connects TRBV30 to TRBJ1-4; 9 bases fit TRBD1. The junction had 5 bases not matched to a gene; V was cut back by 4 bases and J by 8 bases. Germline V gene lookup returns CDR1 GTSNPN and CDR2 SVGIG (reference sequence). The CDR3 loop spans 13 amino acids. CDR3 sequence reads: CAWTGTGHEKLFF. In DNA, the CDR3 is TGTGCCTGGACCGGGACAGGGCACGAAAAACTGTTTTTT.